The table lists the clone carrying this TCR beta chain with a few counts. Its target is unknown. The sample comes from a study of cytomegalovirus exposure and HLA in healthy donors. Study in general: About 85 million unique TCRs from HLA-typed donors were held in an early release of data. Points from the study as a whole: 87-base-pair reads could not separate some V segments, including TRBV6-2 and TRBV6-3. Analysis performed later found 16,000 or so TCR beta sequences associated with HLA alleles at 0.05 false discovery rate. Cytomegalovirus status, reportedly, was diagnosed with high specificity and sensitivity by the classifier.

PCR amplification relied on 60 Vbeta primers (plus 13 Jbeta primers). Clones were sequenced by immunoSEQ multiplex PCR, and TCRdb holds only the in-frame ones, with some missing. The sample lists 160,000 or so clones, 79% occurring once. V lost 2 bases and J lost 5, with 8 bases in between. CDR1 is MGHRA, CDR2 YSYEKL, per germline. The CDR3 runs to 13 residues. This rearrangement joins TRBV4-1 to TRBJ2-3; D unclear. This sequence originates from a man aged 35 to 55 in good health and CMV-seronegative. The sequencing sample was made of PBMCs. The chain's CDR3 is CASSQWAGDTQYF. The DNA for the CDR3 is TGCGCCAGCAGCCAATGGGCCGGAGATACGCAGTATTTT.